The 7 T cell receptor beta chains listed next were all sequenced from one sample in a study of shared clonotypes between healthy human individuals. TCRdb's copy holds only in-frame clones and misses some; the assay was immunoSEQ multiplex PCR. This table has 2.3 million or so clones, roughly 93% appearing once. The sequenced sample consisted of naive CD4+ T cells from PBMCs. Subset here: CD45RA+ positively selected. Every receptor here comes from a young man in good health. Some clones in this sample may be carry-over from other donors' samples.

Concerning this clone: Distinct nucleotide sequences in the sample also encode this CDR3. V usage is TRBV7-3 and J usage is TRBJ2-1; the match to TRBD2 covers 8 bases. The CDR3 sequence is 14 residues long. Germline loops: CDR1 SGHTA, CDR2 FQGTGA. V was pared by 5 bases and J by 2 bases, with 2 bases of the junction left unmatched. The CDR3 spells CASSPAGAYNEQFF. DNA of the CDR3: TGTGCCAGCAGCCCAGCGGGAGCCTACAATGAGCAGTTCTTC.

As for this clone: The junction differs from germline at one of its ends, possibly a read error. The chain carries TRBV19 and TRBJ2-7, with 9 positions matching TRBD2. The germline V gene encodes CDR1 LNHDA and CDR2 SQIVND (reference sequence). The length of the CDR3 is 15 residues. In nucleotides, the CDR3 is TGTGCCAGTAGTATTCGAGTAGCGGGAGCTTACGGGCAGTACTTC. Protein sequence: CASSIRVAGAYGQYF.

This clone was counted a single time. The rearrangement uses TRBV19 and TRBJ1-2; perhaps TRBD1 as D (5 bases). V was shortened by 6 bases and J by 4 bases, with 15 bases between the two germline ends. Germline CDR1 LNHDA, CDR2 SQIVND (reference sequence). CDR3 length: 14 residues. CDR3 amino acids: CASRVEGKIYGYTF. Written as DNA, the CDR3 is TGTGCCAGTAGGGTCGAGGGGAAGATCTATGGCTACACCTTC.

J is TRBJ1-3 and V is TRBV11-2, with D possibly TRBD1 on 5 matching bases. From germline, CDR1 is SGHAT and CDR2 FQNNGV. The CDR3 length is 18 residues. Trimming stripped 2 bases from V and 0 bases from J, with 17 bases between. CDR3 in DNA: TGTGCCAGCAGCTTATGGGGGAGTTGGAGCAGCTCTGGAAACACCATATATTTT. Encoded protein: CASSLWGSWSSSGNTIYF. The full variable domain, with the rest looked up from reference TRBV11-2 and TRBJ1-3, is EAGVAQSPRYKIIEKRQSVAFWCNPISGHATLYWYQQILGQGPKLLIQFQNNGVVDDSQLPKDRFSAERLKGVDSTLKIQPAKLEDSAVYLCASSLWGSWSSSGNTIYFGEGSWLTVV.

V and J are TRBV7-2 and TRBJ2-7; perhaps TRBD2 as D (5 bases). Germline-derived CDR1 and CDR2 are SGHTA and FQGNSA. The V end was cut by 1 base, the J end by 6 bases, with 10 bases between. This CDR3 has 13 amino acids. CDR3: CASSLEAASEQYF. CDR3 nucleotide sequence: TGTGCCAGCAGCTTAGAAGCGGCCAGCGAGCAGTACTTC.

J is TRBJ2-7 and V is TRBV29-1, with TRBD2 as a possible D gene (5 bases). This CDR3 comprises 14 residues. Germline CDR1 SQVTM, CDR2 ANQGSEA. With 7 bases removed from V and 2 bases from J, the gap between germline ends came to 18 bases. The CDR3 DNA reads as TGCAGCGCCACCCTGGCGGGCGGAACCTACGAGCAGTACTTC. Amino acids: CSATLAGGTYEQYF.

The J gene is TRBJ1-2, the V gene TRBV28; TRBD1 matches at 7 bases. V lost 3 bases to trimming and J lost 4 bases; unmatched junction nucleotides: 8. The CDR3 runs 15 residues. CDR1 is MDHEN and CDR2 is SYDVKM in the germline V gene. CDR3 in amino acids: CASSLLNRGVYGYTF. CDR3 DNA sequence: TGTGCCAGCAGTTTGCTAAACAGGGGTGTCTATGGCTACACCTTC.